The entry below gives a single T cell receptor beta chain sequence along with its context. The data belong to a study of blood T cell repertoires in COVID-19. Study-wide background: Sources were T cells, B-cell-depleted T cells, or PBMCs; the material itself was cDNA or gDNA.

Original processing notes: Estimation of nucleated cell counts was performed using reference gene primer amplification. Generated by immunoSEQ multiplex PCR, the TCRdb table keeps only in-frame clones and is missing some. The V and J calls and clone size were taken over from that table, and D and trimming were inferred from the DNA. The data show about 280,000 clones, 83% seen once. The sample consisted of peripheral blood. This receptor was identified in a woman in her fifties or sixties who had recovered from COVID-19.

The CDR3 spells CASSIGSLSNQPQHF. The CDR3 DNA reads as TGTGCCAGTAGTATTGGGAGTCTTAGCAATCAGCCCCAGCATTTT. V usage is TRBV19 and J usage is TRBJ1-5; D remains unclear. CDR3 length: 15 residues. Trimming cost V 3 bases and J 0 bases, with 9 bases left between them. Per the germline V gene, CDR1 is LNHDA and CDR2 is SQIVND (reference sequence).